The 2 T cell receptor beta chains given below trace back to one sample, sequenced in a study of blood T cell repertoires in COVID-19. The table came from immunoSEQ multiplex PCR; TCRdb's copy has only in-frame clones and leaves some out. The sample holds some 99,000 clones; 83% are singletons and the top ten take 15% to 20%. Sequenced: peripheral blood. All receptors derive from a woman aged 55-70 years with acute or convalescent COVID-19.

This clone was found a few times. The V and J genes are TRBV7-2 and TRBJ2-1; 7 bases line up with TRBD2. The CDR3 consists of 11 residues. The germline V gene encodes CDR1 SGHTA and CDR2 FQGNSA. The V gene end was trimmed by 8 bases and the J gene end by 7 bases; junction bases not matched to a gene: 2. CDR3 residues: CASGRGNEQFF. The CDR3 nucleotides read TGTGCCAGCGGGCGGGGGAATGAGCAGTTCTTC.

The chain has TRBV7-9 and TRBJ2-7, with 10 bases fitting TRBD1. With V trimmed by 5 bases and J by 5 bases, 9 bases remained unmatched. The CDR3 has 15 residues. Germline V gene lookup returns CDR1 SEHNR and CDR2 FQNEAQ (reference sequence). The CDR3 protein is CASSQAATGGDEQYF. The CDR3 coding sequence is TGTGCCAGCAGCCAAGCAGCGACAGGGGGCGACGAGCAGTACTTC.